This is a list of T cell receptor beta chains from one sample in a study of Graves' ophthalmopathy and Graves' hyperthyroidism. MiXCR, run by TCRdb on the multiplex PCR reads, gives a single entry per CDR3 protein. The sample gives approximately 380,000 distinct CDR3 sequences, 20% to 25% of which show up once; approximately 3% is in the top ten. The specimen was peripheral blood. Source of these receptors: a woman under 30 with stable Graves' hyperthyroidism. CDR3s include the opening cysteine and the closing phenylalanine or tryptophan. Fields, in order: D gene, clone size, V gene, J gene, CDR3 protein, CDR3 DNA. A D gene is named only where the DNA matches it firmly. A clone size is listed for some rows: how often the clone was seen (once, few, many), or a class if it is expanded.

.	many	TRBV28	TRBJ2-4	CASSENPKNIQYF	TGTGCCAGCAGTGAAAACCCCAAAAACATTCAGTACTTC
.	many	TRBV20-1	TRBJ1-2	CSAGPVMISYGYTF	TGCAGTGCGGGACCCGTGATGATTAGCTATGGCTACACCTTC
TRBD1	few	TRBV16	TRBJ2-3	CASSQSATGGTDTQYF	TGTGCCAGCAGCCAATCAGCGACAGGGGGGACAGATACGCAGTATTTT
TRBD1	.	TRBV11-2	TRBJ2-7	CASSRTGVEVEQYF	TGTGCCAGCAGCCGTACAGGGGTTGAGGTCGAGCAGTACTTC
.	many	TRBV12-3/TRBV12-4	TRBJ1-3	CASRYPGVSGNTIYF	TGTGCCAGCAGATACCCGGGGGTCTCTGGAAACACCATATATTTT
.	.	TRBV6-1	TRBJ2-5	CASSDGWTMYQETQYF	TGTGCCAGCAGTGACGGGTGGACAATGTACCAAGAGACCCAGTACTTC
.	many	TRBV27	TRBJ1-1	CASGNAGVVNTEAFF	TGTGCCAGCGGGAACGCAGGGGTAGTGAACACTGAAGCTTTCTTT
.	.	TRBV19	TRBJ2-4	CASRNRVGQLNIQYF	TGTGCCAGTAGAAACAGGGTTGGCCAGCTAAACATTCAGTACTTC
.	.	TRBV27	TRBJ1-5	CASSLWRGSGQPQHF	TGTGCCAGCAGTTTATGGCGGGGGAGTGGGCAGCCCCAGCATTTT
.	many	TRBV3-1	TRBJ1-2	CASSPGGTGSSNYGYTF	TGTGCCAGCAGCCCGGGGGGCACAGGGAGCTCTAACTATGGCTACACCTTC
TRBD1	many	TRBV5-1	TRBJ2-7	CASSLYVGTGKYEQYF	TGCGCCAGCAGCTTGTATGTGGGGACAGGGAAGTACGAGCAGTACTTC
TRBD1	.	TRBV7-8	TRBJ2-5	CASSQRDRVSETQYF	TGTGCCAGCAGCCAACGGGACAGGGTATCCGAGACCCAGTACTTC
.	few	TRBV28	TRBJ1-2	CASSLTAPWDYGYTF	TGTGCCAGCAGTCTGACAGCACCCTGGGACTATGGCTACACCTTC
TRBD1	many	TRBV10-3	TRBJ2-7	CATGTGTYEQYF	TGTGCCACCGGGACAGGGACCTACGAGCAGTACTTC
.	.	TRBV19	TRBJ1-1	CASWSSGMNTEAFF	TGTGCCAGCTGGAGCAGCGGGATGAACACTGAAGCTTTCTTT
TRBD1	many	TRBV30	TRBJ1-1	CAWSSGGGQGIRTEAFF	TGTGCCTGGAGTTCCGGGGGTGGACAGGGAATTCGGACTGAAGCTTTCTTT
TRBD1	few	TRBV20-1	TRBJ1-1	CSASLRDRGDTEAFF	TGCAGTGCTTCTCTCCGAGACAGGGGGGACACTGAAGCTTTCTTT